This note documents a single TCR beta chain sequence. The data belong to a study of T cell changes during pregnancy in multiple sclerosis. CDR3 size: 14 residues. The ends lost 9 bases at V and 3 bases at J; junction bases unmatched: 5. CDR1 LNHDA and CDR2 SQIVND come from the germline V gene (reference sequence). Produced via immunoSEQ multiplex PCR; TCRdb's table is partial and in-frame only. The sample shows about 40,000 clones, around nine tenths of them seen only once. Sample: peripheral blood, taken in the first trimester of pregnancy. This chain links TRBV19 with TRBJ2-1; 10 bases map to TRBD1. The clonotype comes from a female donor in good health, enrolled as a control in a pregnancy study. CDR3 in DNA: TGTGCCAGCCGGGGACAGGGGCTCTACAATGAGCAGTTCTTC. Translation: CASRGQGLYNEQFF.